This record looks at one TCR beta chain sequence and its context. As yet, its antigen is unknown. These data originate in a study of blood T cells in healthy people across ages. Study summary: Template switching captured about one barcoded beta molecule per two T cells.

Germline loops: CDR1 SGHTA, CDR2 FQGNSA. CDR3 length: 16 residues. V lost 0 bases to trimming and J lost 3 bases, with 12 bases between them. PCR was performed a second time for roughly 7 to 11 cycles using a sample-barcoded 5' primer and a J-beta primer mix. Each cDNA molecule was tagged by a template-switch adaptor with 12 random nucleotides. TCRdb called the 5' RACE reads again in MiXCR, with one record for every CDR3 protein. The sample has about 780,000 distinct CDR3 sequences; about 42% are singletons. Study results and caveats: With donor CMV status unknown, expanded clonotype changes were possibly confounded. Naive T cell percentage and TCR beta diversity correlated strongly.

The specimen was blood. The rearrangement uses TRBV7-2 and TRBJ1-5; D is unresolved. The TCR was taken from a man older than 75 in good health. CDR3 bases: TGTGCCAGCAGCTTAGCCGGCGGAGATCTCAATCAGCCCCAGCATTTT. It codes for CASSLAGGDLNQPQHF.